The clone carrying this T cell receptor beta chain was observed a few times. Its antigen is not identified. This sample is drawn from a study of post-analysis software for immune sequencing data. Study in general: Courses of disease covered relapsing-remitting, secondary progressive and progressive-relapsing multiple sclerosis. Study findings and constraints: Patients showed TRBV5-6, TRBV5-1 and TRBV20-1 among five TRBV segments more frequent than in controls.

Tagging with unique molecular identifiers was a feature of the TCR beta cDNA libraries. TCRdb reprocessed the PCR reads with MiXCR, giving one entry per CDR3 protein. Of around 200,000 distinct CDR3 sequences listed, around 29% are singletons. Germline V gene data show CDR1 as ENHRY and CDR2 as SYGVKD. This CDR3 comprises 15 residues. Between the trimmed V and J ends, which lost 3 bases and 0 bases, there was a span of 11 bases. Specimen: blood. The receptor was derived from a girl aged 2-17 years with multiple sclerosis. This chain joins TRBV10-3 and TRBJ2-5, with TRBD2 as a possible D gene (6 bases). The DNA of the CDR3 is TGTGCCATCAGTGAAGGAGCTAGCGACCAAGAGACCCAGTACTTC. Translating it yields CAISEGASDQETQYF.